The TCR beta chain under discussion was sequenced for a study of control samples from healthy donors and cancer patients. Sequencing was performed with immunoSEQ multiplex PCR; in TCRdb, only in-frame clones are kept and a portion is missing. The sample carries around 140,000 clones, over 75% recorded once. Sequencing input: blood. This clonotype was sampled from a man aged 40-50 years in good health.

This CDR3 reads CASSLGGQGDGELFF. CDR3 nucleotide sequence: TGTGCCAGCAGTTTAGGCGGACAGGGGGACGGGGAGCTGTTTTTT. The V call is TRBV28, the J call TRBJ2-2, with 10 positions matching TRBD1. J was trimmed by 7 bases and V by 2 bases; bases with no gene match: 4. The CDR3 totals 15 residues. CDR1 and CDR2 from the germline V gene are MDHEN and SYDVKM.